This TCR beta chain was recovered during a study of blood T cell repertoires in COVID-19. Germline V lookup: CDR1 LGHNA, CDR2 YNFKEQ. Unmatched junction bases numbered 5, after V lost 0 bases and J lost 6 bases. The CDR3 consists of 15 residues. This clone was counted at least ten times. Profiled with immunoSEQ multiplex PCR; TCRdb holds only in-frame clones, not every one. The sample lists approximately 50,000 clones, approximately 79% occurring once. This sequence joins TRBV4-2 and TRBJ2-7, with 10 bases aligning to TRBD1. This clonotype was obtained from a man aged 65 to 85 with acute or convalescent COVID-19. The sequencing sample was made of peripheral blood. The CDR3 loop reads CASSQDATGGSEQYF. As DNA, the CDR3 is TGTGCCAGCAGCCAAGACGCGACAGGGGGCTCCGAGCAGTACTTC.